The table lists the clone carrying this T cell receptor beta chain with a count of one. Its antigen is still unknown. V shed 7 bases, J shed 3 bases, and the junction held 12 bases outside the gene matches. Germline CDR1 reads SGHRS; CDR2 reads YFSETQ. The CDR3 sequence is 15 residues long. PCR primers comprised 60 Vbeta and 13 Jbeta primers. Sequencing was performed with immunoSEQ multiplex PCR; in TCRdb, only in-frame clones are kept and a portion is missing. The data hold approximately 80,000 clones, with 55% to 65% observed a single time. This sample was taken from a study of cytomegalovirus exposure and HLA in healthy donors. Healthy bone marrow donors made up the cohort. Findings and caveats of the study: V- and J-gene trimming in TCR beta was tied to a missense DCLRE1C variant by an analysis performed later.

This rearrangement joins TRBV5-1 to TRBJ1-1; TRBD1 matches at 7 bases. The sequence came from a woman in her thirties or forties in good health and CMV-seropositive. The sample taken for sequencing was PBMCs. For the CDR3, the DNA is TGCGCCAGCCTCCTCGGGGCAGGGGGGCACACTGAAGCTTTCTTT. Amino acids: CASLLGAGGHTEAFF. Full variable domain (remainder filled in from reference TRBV5-1 and TRBJ1-1): KAGVTQTPRYLIKTRGQQVTLSCSPISGHRSVSWYQQTPGQGLQFLFEYFSETQRNKGNFPGRFSGRQFSNSRSEMNVSTLELGDSALYLCASLLGAGGHTEAFFGQGTRLTVV.